This paragraph covers one T cell receptor (beta chain) sequence. The antigen is undetermined. The data are from a study of cytomegalovirus exposure and HLA in healthy donors. Findings of the study overall: Follow-up analysis seemed to connect common viral pathogens with several of the most significant clusters identified. An analysis was carried out later, and it reportedly showed fewer N-insertions in an Asian-associated ancestry cluster than the roughly 700-donor mean.

Germline CDR1 is MNHEY and CDR2 is SVGAGI. The CDR3 runs 16 residues. V dropped 2 bases and J dropped 4 bases, with 17 bases sitting between them. The PCR made use of 60 Vbeta and 13 Jbeta primers. The protocol was immunoSEQ multiplex PCR, while the TCRdb copy is restricted to in-frame clones and leaves out a portion. The sample holds tens of thousands of clones; 78% are singletons and the top ten take 7.8%. The source material was PBMCs. The sequence was collected from a man younger than 35 in good health and CMV-seropositive. The genes are TRBV6-5 and TRBJ2-5; D may be TRBD2 (5 bases). Here the CDR3 reads CASSYPGREGGETQYF. The DNA of the CDR3 is TGTGCCAGCAGTTACCCGGGGAGAGAAGGTGGAGAGACCCAGTACTTC.